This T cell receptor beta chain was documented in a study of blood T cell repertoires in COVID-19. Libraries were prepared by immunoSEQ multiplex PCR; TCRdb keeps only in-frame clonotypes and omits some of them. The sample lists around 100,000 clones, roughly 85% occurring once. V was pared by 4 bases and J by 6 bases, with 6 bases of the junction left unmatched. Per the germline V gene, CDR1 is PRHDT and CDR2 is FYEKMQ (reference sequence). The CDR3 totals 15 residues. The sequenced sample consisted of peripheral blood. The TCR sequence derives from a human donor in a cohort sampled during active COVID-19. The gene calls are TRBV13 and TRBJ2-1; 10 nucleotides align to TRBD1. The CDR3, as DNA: TGTGCCAGCAGCTCCTCCGGGACAGGGGTCAATGAGCAGTTCTTC. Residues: CASSSSGTGVNEQFF.